This T cell receptor beta chain was retrieved from a study of blood T cell repertoires in COVID-19. As for the study in general: Acute and convalescent COVID-19 specimens originated in the United States, Italy and Spain. PBMCs, B-cell-depleted T cells, or T cells were the source of the cDNA or gDNA that made up the material.

V lost 0 bases and J 0 bases, leaving 15 bases between the germline ends. Germline V lookup: CDR1 SGHDN, CDR2 FVKESK. The CDR3 totals 18 residues. Original methodology: Researchers report that nucleated cell counts were estimated from reference gene primer amplification. The repertoire was sequenced with immunoSEQ multiplex PCR; TCRdb's copy has only in-frame clones and lacks some. V, J and clone size derive from that table, while D and trimming were established from the DNA sequence. The table has hundreds of thousands of clones, about 85% seen once; the top ten hold roughly 3%. The sample consisted of peripheral blood. The TCR comes from a man aged 18 to 30 with active or convalescent COVID-19. The V call is TRBV14, the J call TRBJ1-3; D remains ambiguous. This CDR3 reads CASSQDLHSSYSGNTIYF. The CDR3 nucleotides read TGTGCCAGCAGCCAAGATTTGCACAGCTCTTACTCTGGAAACACCATATATTTT.